The rows below give T cell receptor beta chains drawn from one sample of a study of blood T cell repertoires in COVID-19. Data came from immunoSEQ multiplex PCR; TCRdb stores just in-frame clones and leaves some out. Here the sample spans 95,000 to 150,000 clones, roughly 83% being singletons. The sequenced material came from peripheral blood. These receptor sequences come from a woman aged 80 or over with acute or convalescent COVID-19. The conserved cysteine and the conserved F or W are not part of the CDR3 here. A D gene is named only where the DNA matches it firmly. Where a row states a size, it is once, few, many or the class of an expanded clone; other rows omit it.

d_gene	j_gene	abundance	v_gene	CDR3aa
-	TRBJ1-3	-	TRBV7-8	ASSTLASGNTIY
TRBD2	TRBJ2-7	-	TRBV11-2	ASSLVGGFANEQY
-	TRBJ2-2	-	TRBV6-4	ASSEIQGRGELF
TRBD1	TRBJ1-3	-	TRBV19	ASSMGQAGNTIY
-	TRBJ2-1	-	TRBV11-3	ASSLGQGTYNEQF
-	TRBJ2-2	-	TRBV7-2	ARGAPSNTGELF
-	TRBJ1-1	-	TRBV3-1/TRBV3-2	ASSLIGRGDTEAF
-	TRBJ2-1	once	TRBV11-1	ASSLNLGRDNEQF
-	TRBJ2-5	-	TRBV21-1	ASSKSYLIETQY
TRBD1	TRBJ1-1	once	TRBV2	ASSQQGRNTEAF
TRBD2	TRBJ2-7	-	TRBV28	ASSTTSGTVNEQY
TRBD2	TRBJ2-3	-	TRBV3-1/TRBV3-2	ASSHKKGPLAGRTDTQY
-	TRBJ2-7	-	TRBV30	AWSVGSVGIEQY
-	TRBJ1-2	-	TRBV29-1	SVGEGTGYT
-	TRBJ1-1	-	TRBV2	ASSRTDEAF
TRBD1	TRBJ2-1	-	TRBV6-6	ASSPGQANEQF
TRBD1	TRBJ2-3	-	TRBV7-3	ASSPRTGGTDTQY
TRBD1	TRBJ2-1	-	TRBV6-5	AGRGDRGPADEQF
-	TRBJ1-6	-	TRBV5-4	ASSLPTGYNSPLH
TRBD1	TRBJ1-1	-	TRBV6-2/TRBV6-3	ASSWTGGRNTEAF
TRBD2	TRBJ2-7	-	TRBV30	AWNPGGAGYEQY
-	TRBJ2-5	-	TRBV3-1/TRBV3-2	ASSQDKETQY
-	TRBJ1-1	-	TRBV7-2	ASSLSGTPEGRAF
TRBD1	TRBJ1-4	once	TRBV19	ASSMAFRTGEGEF
TRBD2	TRBJ2-3	once	TRBV19	ASTPSGGTMGAQY
-	TRBJ2-7	-	TRBV2	AGGTDSYEQY
TRBD2	TRBJ2-7	-	TRBV6-5	ASRVAGATYEQY
-	TRBJ1-5	-	TRBV19	ASSIQFSQPQH
-	TRBJ1-5	-	TRBV6-5	ASSHEPSGNQPQH
-	TRBJ1-2	few	TRBV5-5	ASSSPTGRGDYGYT
-	TRBJ2-1	-	TRBV27	ASSLGLPLYNEQF
TRBD1	TRBJ1-5	few	TRBV3-1/TRBV3-2	ASADRVGGQPQH
TRBD1	TRBJ2-2	-	TRBV28	ASSSSRGTGELF
TRBD1	TRBJ1-2	once	TRBV4-3	ASSQEGARQGREGYT
TRBD1	TRBJ2-6	-	TRBV5-4	ASSYPGTGYSGANVLT
TRBD1	TRBJ1-2	-	TRBV7-2	ASSLETGRGYT
TRBD1	TRBJ1-1	-	TRBV19	ASSSRDRGFFTEAF
-	TRBJ2-6	-	TRBV4-2	ASSQDINRIGSGANVLT